The 23 T cell receptor beta chains given below trace back to one sample, sequenced in a study of T cell repertoires in cytomegalovirus infection. TCRdb passed the reads through MiXCR, listing each CDR3 protein once. The sample shows approximately 190,000 distinct CDR3 sequences, roughly 9% of them seen only once. Source material: PBMCs. The receptors derive from a human donor in good health (CMV status not recorded). Some clones in this sample may be carry-over from other donors' samples.

In its sample, this clonotype was seen many times. The chain carries TRBV7-7 and TRBJ1-1; D uncertain. Germline CDR1 reads SSHAT; CDR2 reads FNYEAQ (reference sequence). V was clipped by 5 bases and J by 1 base, with 8 bases between them. This CDR3 has 13 residues. The CDR3 here is CASSATRNTEAFF. CDR3 DNA: TGTGCCAGCAGCGCTACCCGGAACACTGAAGCTTTCTTT.

This chain uses TRBV12-3 or TRBV12-4 with TRBJ1-5; no firm D call. CDR3 length: 12 amino acids. Trimming removed 5 bases from V and 7 bases from J, with 9 bases in between. The DNA for the CDR3 is TGTGCCAGCAGTCTTCCGGGACAGCCCCAGCATTTT. As protein: CASSLPGQPQHF.

This clonotype came up a few times. The chain uses TRBV5-5 and TRBJ1-5, with D possibly TRBD1 on 6 matching bases. The germline V gene has CDR1 SGHKS and CDR2 YYEKEE (reference sequence). The V gene lost 4 bases and the J gene lost 3 bases, with 14 bases spanning the gap. The CDR3 contains 15 residues. The CDR3 loop is CASSPKDSLNQPQHF. The CDR3 DNA follows: TGTGCCAGCAGCCCGAAGGACAGCCTCAATCAGCCCCAGCATTTT.

Here the CDR3 reads CSARDPGGLEQYF. The CDR3 coding sequence is TGCAGTGCTAGAGACCCAGGGGGCCTCGAGCAGTACTTC. This chain connects TRBV20-1 to TRBJ2-7; 8 bases map to TRBD1. The V segment lost 0 bases and the J segment 6 bases; nucleotides outside the gene matches: 4. CDR3 length equals 13 residues. Germline V gene lookup returns CDR1 DFQATT and CDR2 SNEGSKA (reference sequence).

This clonotype was picked up a small number of times. One end of the junction fails to match germline, which may point to a read error. The CDR3 coding sequence is TGCAGTGGGCCCCCCGCCCGGGACAAGAGAACACTGGGGATCTTT. It encodes CSGPPARDKRTLGIF. The rearrangement joins TRBV20-1 to TRBJ1-1; perhaps TRBD1 as D (6 bases). Germline CDR1 is DFQATT and CDR2 is SNEGSKA (reference sequence). The length of the CDR3 is 15 residues.

This clonotype was counted at least ten times. The CDR3 nucleotides read TGTGCCAGCAGCAGAGGGACCTCGACGGGTCAGCCCCAGCATTTT. Protein: CASSRGTSTGQPQHF. The J gene is TRBJ1-5, the V gene TRBV2; the D gene is possibly TRBD1 (5 bases). The CDR3 spans 15 residues. V was trimmed by 6 bases and J by 6 bases, leaving 18 bases between them. Germline lookup yields CDR1 SNHLY and CDR2 FYNNEI.

The rearrangement links TRBV28 to TRBJ1-3; D gene ambiguous. This CDR3 is 14 amino acids long. The V and J ends lost 2 bases and 4 bases respectively, with 9 bases between them. CDR1 is MDHEN and CDR2 is SYDVKM in the germline V gene. The CDR3 reads CASSLPGNGNTIYF. The CDR3 DNA follows: TGTGCCAGCAGTTTACCGGGGAACGGAAACACCATATATTTT.

There are a few counts of this clonotype. This chain connects TRBV5-5 to TRBJ1-3, with no clear D. The CDR3 is 16 residues long. V was cut by 1 base and J by 0 bases, with 11 bases left in between. Germline V gene data show CDR1 as SGHKS and CDR2 as YYEKEE (reference sequence). CDR3 coding DNA: TGTGCCAGCAGCTTGTTGGTTGGCCTCTCTGGAAACACCATATATTTT. Protein product: CASSLLVGLSGNTIYF.

This clonotype appeared many times. CDR3 sequence (DNA): TGTGCCAGCACCAGACCGGCCGGGAAAAATCAGCCCCAGCATTTT. Residues: CASTRPAGKNQPQHF. The chain couples TRBV28 to TRBJ1-5; D remains ambiguous. Trimming took off 7 bases at V and 4 bases at J, with 17 bases between the two ends. The germline CDR1 and CDR2 sequences are MDHEN and SYDVKM. The CDR3 loop spans 15 amino acids.

This clonotype came up a few times. The DNA of the CDR3 is TGTGCCAGCAGTTTTAGGGACAGCTATGGCTACACCTTC. Protein product: CASSFRDSYGYTF. The chain joins TRBV28 to TRBJ1-2; 7 positions agree with TRBD1. The CDR3 length is 13 residues. V lost 3 bases, J lost 4 bases, and 2 bases stayed unmatched. Germline values: CDR1 MDHEN, CDR2 SYDVKM.

The table lists this clonotype with many counts. This chain links TRBV11-2 with TRBJ2-1; D possibly corresponds to TRBD2 (5 bases). The V gene's germline CDR1 is SGHAT and CDR2 FQNNGV. The length of the CDR3 is 13 residues. V shed 0 bases and J shed 10 bases, with 10 bases lying between them. CDR3 region: CASSLDPDYEQFF. The CDR3 DNA follows: TGTGCCAGCAGCTTAGATCCTGACTACGAGCAGTTCTTC.

Ten or more counts support this clonotype. The gene calls are TRBV19 and TRBJ2-1; D gene uncertain. Per the germline V gene, CDR1 is LNHDA and CDR2 is SQIVND (reference sequence). V shed 2 bases and J shed 7 bases, with 9 bases lying between them. The CDR3 runs to 13 residues. CDR3 amino acids: CASSIRQGNEQFF. CDR3 coding DNA: TGTGCCAGTAGTATACGGCAAGGGAATGAGCAGTTCTTC.

This chain uses TRBV12-3 or TRBV12-4 with TRBJ2-1, with unresolved D. V was trimmed by 1 base and J by 6 bases, leaving 7 bases between them. The CDR3 extends over 13 amino acids. Here the CDR3 reads CASSLVSFNEQFF. CDR3 coding DNA: TGTGCCAGCAGTTTAGTTAGCTTCAATGAGCAGTTCTTC.

This clonotype has more than one count but fewer than ten. The chain links TRBV5-1 to TRBJ2-3, with unresolved D. Trimming pared 9 bases from V and 0 bases from J, leaving 11 bases between. The CDR3 runs 13 residues. Germline V gives CDR1 SGHRS, CDR2 YFSETQ. CDR3 in DNA: TGCGCCACCAGGCCCCTCAGCACAGATACGCAGTATTTT. Translating gives CATRPLSTDTQYF.

At least ten counts were recorded for this clonotype. The chain joins TRBV12-3 or TRBV12-4 to TRBJ2-5; 8 bases fit TRBD1. The CDR3 runs 12 residues. V gave up 8 bases and J gave up 2 bases; unmatched junction bases: 1. This CDR3 is CASGQGQETQYF. The DNA of the CDR3 is TGTGCCAGCGGACAGGGACAAGAGACCCAGTACTTC.

The genes are TRBV7-2 and TRBJ2-5; weak D call: TRBD1 (5 bases). Germline CDR1 and CDR2: SGHTA and FQGNSA. V was clipped by 0 bases and J by 7 bases, with 12 bases between them. CDR3 length equals 14 residues. As DNA, the CDR3 is TGTGCCAGCAGCTTAGCGGACATGGGCGGGACCCAGTACTTC. Protein product: CASSLADMGGTQYF.

The V and J genes are TRBV20-1 and TRBJ1-5; D unclear. Deletions cut 1 base from V and 1 base from J, with 8 bases between. This CDR3 comprises 14 residues. Germline V gene lookup returns CDR1 DFQATT and CDR2 SNEGSKA (reference sequence). CDR3 residues: CSARAGSSNQPQHF. The CDR3 nucleotides are TGCAGTGCTAGAGCGGGCAGCAGCAATCAGCCCCAGCATTTT.

This clonotype was found a few times. The chain's CDR3 is CASSRGRAYNEQFF. CDR3 DNA: TGTGCCAGCAGCCGCGGGAGGGCCTACAATGAGCAGTTCTTC. This chain connects TRBV11-3 to TRBJ2-1; 9 positions agree with TRBD2. The CDR3 is made up of 14 amino acids. Germline lookup yields CDR1 SGHNT and CDR2 YENEEA. Trimming cost V 5 bases and J 2 bases; bases outside gene matches: 1.

The chain employs TRBV28 and TRBJ2-3; 11 nucleotides agree with TRBD1. Germline trimming cut 6 bases from V and 4 bases from J; bases unmatched to any gene: 6. The CDR3 has 15 residues. Germline CDR1 and CDR2: MDHEN and SYDVKM. Here the CDR3 reads CASSGPGQGADTQYF. The DNA for the CDR3 is TGTGCCAGCAGCGGGCCGGGACAGGGGGCAGATACGCAGTATTTT.

This clonotype showed up many times. The CDR3: CASSVTSGEQFF. The CDR3 region has the DNA TGTGCCAGCAGCGTGACTAGCGGTGAGCAGTTCTTC. The chain combines TRBV7-9 with TRBJ2-1, with TRBD2 matching over 9 bases. This CDR3 has 12 amino acids. The germline V gene encodes CDR1 SEHNR and CDR2 FQNEAQ (reference sequence). The junction had 2 bases not matched to a gene; V was cut back by 5 bases and J by 9 bases.

This clonotype was seen a handful of times. The V gene is TRBV29-1, the J gene TRBJ2-7; D unclear. The V end lost 4 bases, the J end lost 3 bases, and 7 bases lay between the germline ends. Germline lookup yields CDR1 SQVTM and CDR2 ANQGSEA. The CDR3 spans 11 residues. The DNA for the CDR3 is TGCAGCGTTGTTGGGGTCTACGAGCAGTACTTC. Protein product: CSVVGVYEQYF.

CDR3 protein: CAISESNRDRVGYTF. The DNA of the CDR3 is TGTGCCATCAGTGAATCAAACCGGGACAGGGTCGGCTACACCTTC. The rearrangement joins TRBV10-3 to TRBJ1-2; 9 bases are a match to TRBD1. The V segment lost 3 bases and the J segment 8 bases; nucleotides outside the gene matches: 10. Per the germline V gene, CDR1 is ENHRY and CDR2 is SYGVKD. This CDR3 contains 15 residues.

The J gene is TRBJ2-1, the V gene TRBV5-4, with 8 positions matching TRBD1. CDR1 is SGHNT and CDR2 is YYREEE in the germline V gene (reference sequence). This CDR3 has 13 amino acids. The J segment lost 8 bases and the V segment lost 4 bases, leaving 5 bases of the junction unmatched. CDR3 in DNA: TGTGCCAGCAGCGTACAGGGGGTGGATGAGCAGTTCTTC. As protein: CASSVQGVDEQFF.